This TCR beta chain was identified during a study of blood T cells in healthy people across ages. Primed by a sample-barcoded 5' primer and a J-beta primer mix, a second PCR proceeded for 7 to 11 cycles. TCRdb passed the 5' RACE reads through MiXCR, listing each CDR3 protein once. Of around 850,000 distinct CDR3 sequences listed, approximately 35% are singletons. Germline CDR1 DFQATT, CDR2 SNEGSKA (reference sequence). After removal of 0 bases from V and 4 bases from J, the junction contained 10 bases not matched to a gene. The length of the CDR3 is 17 residues. Material: blood. The chain links TRBV20-1 to TRBJ2-1; TRBD2 matches 9 bases. The TCR comes from a man between 18 and 29 years old in good health. Here the CDR3 reads CSARDGRGGRQYNEQFF. Written as DNA, the CDR3 is TGCAGTGCTAGAGATGGGCGGGGGGGGCGGCAGTACAATGAGCAGTTCTTC.